The 2 T cell receptor beta chains below all came from one sample that was sequenced in a study of shared clonotypes between healthy human individuals. Only in-frame clones appear in the TCRdb table, and some are missing; sequencing was by immunoSEQ multiplex PCR. This table holds some 1.5 million clones, about 98% found once. The material sequenced was naive CD4+ T cells sorted from blood. Subset of the sample: CD45RA+ positively selected. The receptors were sampled from a man aged 30 to 39 in good health.

This chain connects TRBV29-1 to TRBJ2-5; D unresolved. This CDR3 has 12 residues. The germline CDR1 and CDR2 sequences are SQVTM and ANQGSEA. The V gene lost 4 bases and the J gene lost 5 bases, with 11 bases spanning the gap. CDR3 amino acids: CSVAPPAETQYF. CDR3 DNA: TGCAGCGTTGCCCCCCCCGCGGAGACCCAGTACTTC.

V and J are TRBV5-1 and TRBJ1-1; perhaps TRBD1 as D (6 bases). This CDR3 is built from 14 residues. The V end lost 0 bases, the J end lost 5 bases, and 11 bases lay between the germline ends. CDR1 and CDR2 from the germline V gene are SGHRS and YFSETQ. The CDR3 region is CASSLAGELTEAFF. Here the CDR3 DNA reads TGCGCCAGCAGCTTGGCAGGGGAACTGACTGAAGCTTTCTTT.